This TCR beta chain stems from a study of control samples from healthy donors and cancer patients. This CDR3 has 14 amino acids. The V gene end was trimmed by 3 bases and the J gene end by 3 bases; junction bases not matched to a gene: 2. CDR1 is SGHDT and CDR2 is YYEEEE in the germline V gene. Using immunoSEQ multiplex PCR, the repertoire was profiled, and TCRdb retains in-frame clones only, with some absent. Of roughly 76,000 clones in the sample, 94% were seen once. The specimen sequenced was blood. The origin of this receptor is a woman aged 18 to 35 in good health. This chain joins TRBV5-6 and TRBJ2-3; 9 bases match TRBD1. The CDR3 reads CASSSGQGTDTQYF. The CDR3 DNA follows: TGTGCCAGCAGCTCAGGACAGGGGACAGATACGCAGTATTTT.